This TCR beta chain was recovered during a study of OX40 agonist ivuxolimab in advanced cancers. On the study more broadly: Those treated in dose escalation had hepatocellular carcinoma, melanoma, renal cell cancer or head and neck cancer.

Profiling relied on immunoSEQ multiplex PCR, and the TCRdb table lists in-frame clones only, not all of them. Of about 50,000 clones in the sample, 90% to 95% were seen once. CDR3 size: 16 residues. V trimming: 5 bases; J trimming: 1 base; junction bases outside the gene matches: 3. Germline V CDR1 and CDR2: SEHNR, FQNEAQ (reference sequence). This specimen consisted of CD4+ or CD8+ T cells sorted from blood, obtained in a trial of the OX40 agonist ivuxolimab. This chain links TRBV7-9 with TRBJ1-5, with 12 bases lining up with TRBD1. This TCR derives from an adult with an advanced solid tumor such as melanoma, head and neck, liver or kidney cancer. The chain's CDR3 is CASSAGQGASNQPQHF. CDR3 nucleotides: TGTGCCAGCAGCGCGGGACAGGGGGCGAGCAATCAGCCCCAGCATTTT.